This entry lists 26 T cell receptor beta chains sequenced from one sample in a study of identical twins. One entry per CDR3 protein results from TCRdb running MiXCR on the 5' RACE reads. There are 450,000 or so distinct CDR3 sequences in the sample; approximately 15% occur only once, and 0.5% to 0.65% lies in the top ten. These records were also assigned to another study, of yellow fever vaccine responses in identical twins.

The sample was CD4+ T cells sorted from blood. The receptor source for this set is a woman younger than 30 in good health.

This chain links TRBV5-6 with TRBJ2-1; 8 positions agree with TRBD1. Germline assignment: CDR1 SGHDT and CDR2 YYEEEE. The CDR3 consists of 15 residues. V shed 4 bases, J shed 5 bases, and the junction held 8 bases outside the gene matches. The chain's CDR3 is CASSPRTGLNNEQFF. For the CDR3, the DNA is TGTGCCAGCAGCCCGCGGACAGGGTTAAACAATGAGCAGTTCTTC.

The DNA of the CDR3 is TGTGCCAGCTCACCGGATGCGGGATTTCCTAACTACGAGCAGTACTTC. Protein: CASSPDAGFPNYEQYF. J is TRBJ2-7 and V is TRBV18; TRBD2 might be the D (6 bases). CDR3 length: 16 amino acids. Trimming cost V 3 bases and J 3 bases, with 18 bases left between them. Germline CDR1 and CDR2: KGHSH and LQKENI.

As to this clonotype: A much larger clone lies a single base off, so this may be a read error. The chain links TRBV29-1 to TRBJ2-2; TRBD1 matches 10 bases. Unmatched junction bases numbered 7, after V lost 0 bases and J lost 6 bases. Germline V lookup: CDR1 SQVTM, CDR2 ANQGSEA. This CDR3 has 16 residues. CDR3 coding DNA: TGCAGCGTTGAAGAGGACAGGGGGGGTAGCCCCGGGGAGCTGTTTTTT. As protein: CSVEEDRGGSPGELFF.

This chain connects TRBV19 to TRBJ2-1, with D possibly being TRBD2 (6 bases). The CDR3 sequence is 17 residues long. Germline V gene sequence: CDR1 LNHDA, CDR2 SQIVND (reference sequence). V lost 0 bases, J lost 3 bases, and 15 bases lay in between. The CDR3 DNA reads as TGTGCCAGTAGTATAGAAGGGACCAGCGGGTTCTACAATGAGCAGTTCTTC. Translating it yields CASSIEGTSGFYNEQFF.

This clonotype was seen a few times. V gene TRBV5-1 combines with J gene TRBJ2-1; 8 bases are a match to TRBD2. The CDR3 spans 16 residues. V shed 0 bases, J shed 5 bases, and the junction held 7 bases outside the gene matches. The germline CDR1 and CDR2 sequences are SGHRS and YFSETQ. CDR3: CASSLAPGLDHNEQFF. The DNA for the CDR3 is TGCGCCAGCAGCTTGGCCCCGGGACTAGACCACAATGAGCAGTTCTTC. Full variable domain (outside the CDR3, taken from reference TRBV5-1 and TRBJ2-1): KAGVTQTPRYLIKTRGQQVTLSCSPISGHRSVSWYQQTPGQGLQFLFEYFSETQRNKGNFPGRFSGRQFSNSRSEMNVSTLELGDSALYLCASSLAPGLDHNEQFFGPGTRLTVL.

The V and J genes are TRBV10-3 and TRBJ2-1; 7 bases align to TRBD2. Germline lookup yields CDR1 ENHRY and CDR2 SYGVKD. This CDR3 has 12 amino acids. After removal of 6 bases from V and 9 bases from J, the junction contained 5 bases not matched to a gene. CDR3 residues: CAIRSPGGEQFF. CDR3 DNA: TGTGCCATCAGGTCCCCGGGGGGTGAGCAGTTCTTC.

The rearrangement joins TRBV3-1 to TRBJ2-7; no firm D call. The CDR3 is made up of 14 amino acids. Germline V lookup: CDR1 LGHDT, CDR2 YNNKEL (reference sequence). V was shortened by 2 bases and J by 0 bases, with 8 bases between the two germline ends. CDR3 sequence: CASSQSRFSYEQYF. CDR3 coding DNA: TGTGCCAGCAGCCAAAGCAGGTTCTCCTACGAGCAGTACTTC.

This clonotype was observed a handful of times. CDR3 protein: CASSYSNARGGSNEQFF. The DNA of the CDR3 is TGTGCCAGCAGTTACTCGAACGCCAGGGGGGGAAGCAATGAGCAGTTCTTC. This chain uses TRBV6-5 with TRBJ2-1; TRBD1 or TRBD2 may be the D gene (7 bases each). The CDR3 runs 17 residues. Germline V gives CDR1 MNHEY, CDR2 SVGAGI. The ends were cut back, 0 bases at V and 6 bases at J, with 18 bases in the middle.

This clonotype was counted only a few times. This chain links TRBV4-3 with TRBJ2-4, with a tentative D call TRBD2 (5 bases). Germline values: CDR1 LGHNA, CDR2 YSLEER. The ends were cut back, 4 bases at V and 9 bases at J, with 13 bases in the middle. CDR3 size: 13 residues. Here the CDR3 reads CASSRLIEGIQYF. Here the CDR3 DNA reads TGCGCCAGCAGCCGCCTAATTGAGGGCATTCAGTACTTC.

V usage is TRBV28 and J usage is TRBJ2-7, with 7 bases aligning to TRBD1. CDR1 is MDHEN and CDR2 is SYDVKM in the germline V gene. The CDR3 totals 15 residues. V shed 5 bases, J shed 0 bases, and the junction held 7 bases outside the gene matches. This CDR3 is CASSPRTGISYEQYF. The CDR3 region has the DNA TGTGCCAGCAGTCCGCGGACAGGCATCTCCTACGAGCAGTACTTC.

This clonotype was picked up a small number of times. The V gene is TRBV10-3, the J gene TRBJ2-2, with 8 bases matching TRBD1. In germline, CDR1 is ENHRY, CDR2 SYGVKD. Trimming removed 8 bases from V and 2 bases from J; junction bases left unmatched: 4. The CDR3 runs 14 residues. The CDR3 sequence: CAIAGGSNTGELFF. For the CDR3, the DNA is TGTGCCATCGCAGGGGGCTCCAACACCGGGGAGCTGTTTTTT.

As concerns this clonotype: A much more abundant neighbour one base away suggests this may be a read error. The CDR3 does not end in the conserved phenylalanine or tryptophan, so this is likely a read error. The V and J genes are TRBV12-3 or TRBV12-4 and TRBJ2-3; 9 nucleotides match TRBD2. CDR3 size: 16 residues. J gave up 6 bases and V 6 bases, and 13 bases lay outside the gene matches. CDR3 residues: CASSPGTSNGADTQYS. CDR3 sequence (DNA): TGTGCCAGCAGCCCCGGGACTAGCAATGGGGCTGATACGCAGTATTCT.

This clonotype was counted only a few times. This rearrangement joins TRBV6-1 to TRBJ1-5; D is ambiguous. Trimming took 0 bases from V and 6 from J, leaving 6 bases between them. The germline V gene has CDR1 MNHNS and CDR2 SASEGT. This CDR3 spans 13 amino acids. CDR3 bases: TGTGCCAGCAGTGAAGCTCACGGTCAGCCCCAGCATTTT. It yields the protein CASSEAHGQPQHF.

This clonotype was observed at least ten times. The chain joins TRBV7-2 to TRBJ1-2, with TRBD1 identical over 7 bases. The CDR3 extends over 12 amino acids. Germline trimming cut 6 bases from V and 7 bases from J; bases unmatched to any gene: 5. The germline V gene has CDR1 SGHTA and CDR2 FQGNSA. The CDR3 coding sequence is TGTGCCAGCAGTACGAACAGGGGTGGCTACACCTTC. Translated, it gives CASSTNRGGYTF.

This rearrangement joins TRBV12-3 or TRBV12-4 to TRBJ2-7, with D possibly TRBD1 on 6 matching bases. V lost 5 bases, J lost 4 bases, and 9 bases lay in between. This CDR3 region has 12 residues. The CDR3 loop reads CASSRDIYEQYF. CDR3 DNA: TGTGCCAGCAGTCGGGACATTTACGAGCAGTACTTC.

This clonotype has a handful of counts. The CDR3 sequence is CASSYLLRALNTGELFF. The CDR3 DNA is TGTGCCAGCAGTTACCTTTTGAGGGCGCTGAACACCGGGGAGCTGTTTTTT. The chain recombines TRBV6-2 or TRBV6-3 with TRBJ2-2; possible D gene TRBD2, 5 bases. The CDR3 loop spans 17 amino acids. Trimming removed 2 bases from V and 1 base from J, with 14 bases in between. Germline V gene sequence: CDR1 MNHEY, CDR2 SVGEGT.

This clonotype was seen a handful of times. This chain uses TRBV2 with TRBJ1-6, with 11 bases identical to TRBD1. CDR1 is SNHLY and CDR2 is FYNNEI in the germline V gene. Trimming took 6 bases from V and 10 from J; bases not matched to a gene: 5. CDR3 length: 14 residues. The CDR3 is CASSKGQGVSPLHF. For the CDR3, the DNA is TGTGCCAGCAGCAAGGGACAGGGGGTATCACCCCTCCACTTT.

The V gene is TRBV7-2, the J gene TRBJ2-5; perhaps TRBD1 as D (5 bases). CDR3 size: 15 residues. V lost 3 bases and J 5 bases, leaving 16 bases between the germline ends. The germline gives CDR1 SGHTA, CDR2 FQGNSA. CDR3 nucleotides: TGTGCCAGCAGCTTCCCGGCAGGGTTTGGGGAGACCCAGTACTTC. Translated: CASSFPAGFGETQYF.

V usage is TRBV9 and J usage is TRBJ1-6; 8 bases fit TRBD1. The CDR3 extends over 16 amino acids. CDR1 and CDR2 from the germline V gene are SGDLS and YYNGEE. V shed 4 bases and J 6 bases; nucleotides not matched to a gene: 9. The CDR3 here is CASSRQGTIPNSPLHF. For the CDR3, the DNA is TGTGCCAGCAGCAGACAGGGGACGATCCCTAATTCACCCCTCCACTTT.

J is TRBJ1-4 and V is TRBV7-2, with 7 nucleotides matching TRBD1. With 6 bases clipped from V and 6 bases from J, the junction kept 4 bases outside the gene matches. The CDR3 spans 13 residues. Germline CDR1 and CDR2: SGHTA and FQGNSA. Here the CDR3 reads CASSRQGYEKLFF. The CDR3 DNA reads TGTGCCAGCAGTCGACAGGGTTATGAAAAACTGTTTTTT.

This chain uses TRBV7-9 with TRBJ2-1, with 12 nucleotides matching TRBD2. Trimming took 10 bases from V and 8 from J; bases not matched to a gene: 12. The CDR3 is 15 residues long. Germline CDR1 is SEHNR and CDR2 is FQNEAQ (reference sequence). The CDR3 region is CAKATSGSVGHEQFF. CDR3 in DNA: TGTGCCAAAGCGACTAGCGGGAGTGTAGGACATGAGCAGTTCTTC. Supplemented by reference TRBV7-9 and TRBJ2-1, the full variable domain reads DTGVSQNPRHKITKRGQNVTFRCDPISEHNRLYWYRQTLGQGPEFLTYFQNEAQLEKSRLLSDRFSAERPKGSFSTLEIQRTEQGDSAMYLCAKATSGSVGHEQFFGPGTRLTVL.

J is TRBJ2-1 and V is TRBV25-1; 12 bases match TRBD1. Trimming at V came to 8 bases and at J to 9 bases, leaving 8 bases not matched to a gene. Germline loops: CDR1 MGHDK, CDR2 SYGVNS. This CDR3 region has 14 residues. CDR3 residues: CASGVGTGGSEQFF. CDR3 nucleotides: TGTGCCAGCGGCGTCGGGACAGGGGGCAGTGAGCAGTTCTTC.

This clonotype has just a few counts. The V gene is TRBV5-1, the J gene TRBJ2-3; D uncertain. Trimming took 0 bases from V and 0 from J, leaving 8 bases between them. This CDR3 has 15 amino acids. Looked up from germline, CDR1 is SGHRS and CDR2 is YFSETQ. The CDR3 is CASSLGPQSTDTQYF. DNA of the CDR3: TGCGCCAGCAGCTTGGGCCCACAGAGCACAGATACGCAGTATTTT.

This clonotype was seen only a few times. The V and J genes are TRBV10-2 and TRBJ1-2; D is possibly TRBD1 (5 bases). Germline loops: CDR1 WSHSY, CDR2 SAAADI. This CDR3 is 10 amino acids long. Trimming left V 6 bases short and J 6 bases short, with 5 bases between. CDR3 sequence reads: CASRGDGYTF. CDR3 coding DNA: TGCGCCAGCAGAGGGGATGGCTACACCTTC.

The V gene is TRBV4-2, the J gene TRBJ2-1; D call uncertain. Trimming pared 1 base from V and 6 bases from J, leaving 7 bases between. CDR1 is LGHNA and CDR2 is YNFKEQ in the germline V gene. The length of the CDR3 is 13 residues. The DNA of the CDR3 is TGTGCCAGCAGCCAAGTGCTTGCCAATGAGCAGTTCTTC. The encoded protein is CASSQVLANEQFF.

The chain has TRBV24-1 and TRBJ2-5; unclear D gene. Trimming removed 4 bases at V and 0 bases at J, with 5 bases between. Germline CDR1 reads KGHDR; CDR2 reads SFDVKD. The CDR3 is 13 amino acids. DNA for the CDR3: TGTGCCACCAGTGACCTGGACCAAGAGACCCAGTACTTC. Translation gives CATSDLDQETQYF.